This TCR beta chain was profiled in a study of blood T cells in healthy people across ages. Per germline, CDR1 SGHAT and CDR2 FQNNGV. The CDR3 is made up of 17 amino acids. The germline V and J ends were trimmed by 3 bases and 0 bases, with 18 bases remaining between them. A sample-barcoded 5' primer and a J-beta primer mix were used in a second PCR of roughly 7 to 11 cycles. TCRdb analysed the 5' RACE reads with MiXCR anew, one entry per CDR3 protein. In the table there are about 830,000 distinct CDR3 sequences, over 45% of which are singletons. Sequencing was performed on blood. The sequence derives from a man aged 25 to 40 in good health. The chain couples TRBV11-2 to TRBJ2-7; D uncertain. The CDR3 region has the DNA TGTGCCAGCAGCTTGCTTTCGACGGTTAGAAGCTCCTACGAGCAGTACTTC. Its translation is CASSLLSTVRSSYEQYF.